One T cell receptor (beta chain) is described in this entry. Sequencing used immunoSEQ multiplex PCR; TCRdb keeps in-frame clones, though not all of them. The sample has roughly 51,000 clones; roughly 89% are singletons. These data belong to a study of a mutant IDH1 vaccine in newly diagnosed glioma. Time point reported: baseline, week 1 (first vaccination visit). Treatment given: pre-vaccination baseline after standard-of-care therapy. The CDR3 has 15 residues. Trimming at V came to 6 bases and at J to 4 bases, leaving 10 bases not matched to a gene. CDR1 is MNHEY, CDR2 SVGAGI, per germline. The chain is built from TRBV6-5 and TRBJ2-5; 8 nucleotides line up with TRBD1. Sequenced here: PBMCs, sampled from a glioma patient treated with radiotherapy, temozolomide or both. This receptor was obtained from a man aged 40-49 years with glioma. The CDR3 loop is CASRPGQGARETQYF. CDR3 bases: TGTGCCAGCAGGCCTGGACAGGGTGCGCGAGAGACCCAGTACTTC.